The 26 T cell receptor beta chains in this list originate from one sample, sequenced in a study of cytomegalovirus exposure and HLA in healthy donors. Use of 60 Vbeta and 13 Jbeta primers characterized the PCR. The table came from immunoSEQ multiplex PCR; TCRdb's copy has only in-frame clones and leaves some out. Seen here are approximately 92,000 clones, 81% observed once, and the top ten hold about 1.2%. Sequencing was carried out using PBMCs. The receptors derive from a girl between 2 and 10 years old in good health and CMV-seropositive.

V and J are TRBV6-1 and TRBJ2-4; D gene uncertain. V lost 0 bases, J lost 12 bases, and 12 bases lay in between. Germline loops: CDR1 MNHNS, CDR2 SASEGT. The CDR3 is 13 residues long. CDR3 DNA: TGTGCCAGCAGTGAAGCTCCCCAATCAAATCAGTACTTC. Residues: CASSEAPQSNQYF.

The V call is TRBV28, the J call TRBJ1-5, with TRBD1 matching over 8 bases. V lost 6 bases to trimming and J lost 2 bases; unmatched junction nucleotides: 6. CDR3 length equals 15 residues. The germline V gene has CDR1 MDHEN and CDR2 SYDVKM. CDR3 residues: CASSTGQGGNQPQHF. The DNA for the CDR3 is TGTGCCAGCAGCACTGGACAGGGTGGCAATCAGCCCCAGCATTTT.

CDR3 residues: CASNPGSLSYEQYF. The CDR3 nucleotides are TGTGCCAGCAATCCCGGGTCCCTTTCCTACGAGCAGTACTTC. This chain uses TRBV7-9 with TRBJ2-7; D gene ambiguous. CDR1 is SEHNR and CDR2 is FQNEAQ in the germline V gene (reference sequence). The CDR3 sequence is 14 residues long. Trimming left V 7 bases short and J 1 base short, with 14 bases between.

The chain has TRBV5-1 and TRBJ2-1; D is unresolved. The CDR3 spans 13 residues. Germline-derived CDR1 and CDR2 are SGHRS and YFSETQ. V was trimmed by 3 bases and J by 0 bases, leaving 4 bases between them. This CDR3 is CASSWSSYNEQFF. CDR3 DNA sequence: TGCGCCAGCAGCTGGAGCTCCTACAATGAGCAGTTCTTC.

CDR3 DNA sequence: TGCGCCAGCAGCCAAGGCGGGGATTACAATGAGCAGTTCTTC. Its translation: CASSQGGDYNEQFF. The chain carries TRBV4-1 and TRBJ2-1; TRBD2 is a possible D gene (6 bases). The CDR3 contains 14 residues. The V gene's germline CDR1 is MGHRA and CDR2 YSYEKL. The V end lost 1 base, the J end lost 4 bases, and 8 bases lay between the germline ends.

V gene TRBV5-1 combines with J gene TRBJ2-7, with a weak D call TRBD2 (7 bases). The germline V gene encodes CDR1 SGHRS and CDR2 YFSETQ. The CDR3 has 18 residues. Trimming took off 4 bases at V and 3 bases at J, with 26 bases between the two ends. The CDR3 protein is CASSGIPRGGIRDYEQYF. Written as DNA, the CDR3 is TGCGCCAGCAGCGGCATACCCAGGGGAGGGATAAGGGACTACGAGCAGTACTTC.

There are a few counts of this clone. The gene calls are TRBV7-8 and TRBJ2-1; TRBD2 matches 7 bases. The CDR3 is made up of 15 amino acids. Unmatched junction bases numbered 7, after V lost 4 bases and J lost 4 bases. Germline V gene sequence: CDR1 SGHVS, CDR2 FQNEAQ. This CDR3 is CASSSPAGVYNEQFF. Written as DNA, the CDR3 is TGTGCCAGCAGCTCCCCCGCGGGGGTTTACAATGAGCAGTTCTTC.

This sequence joins TRBV18 and TRBJ1-1, with TRBD1 as a possible D gene (5 bases). Trimming left V 3 bases short and J 11 bases short, with 19 bases between. The CDR3 consists of 14 residues. CDR1 KGHSH and CDR2 LQKENI come from the germline V gene. The CDR3 DNA reads as TGTGCCAGCTCACCCCTTCCGACAGCGTCCGGCGCTTTCTTT. Its protein product is CASSPLPTASGAFF.

The chain couples TRBV29-1 to TRBJ1-2; no reliable D call. Trimming cost V 0 bases and J 4 bases, with 12 bases left between them. CDR1 and CDR2 (germline): SQVTM, ANQGSEA. This CDR3 spans 14 amino acids. The CDR3 DNA reads as TGCAGCGTTGAAGATGACCGGGAGTCCTATGGCTACACCTTC. It yields the protein CSVEDDRESYGYTF.

Note on this clone: Other DNA sequences in this specimen translate into the identical CDR3. The rearrangement joins TRBV27 to TRBJ2-6; the match to TRBD1 covers 11 bases. The germline CDR1 and CDR2 sequences are MNHEY and SMNVEV (reference sequence). V shed 6 bases, J shed 4 bases, and the junction held 5 bases outside the gene matches. This CDR3 is 16 amino acids long. The CDR3 here is CASSRTGGSGANVLTF. The CDR3 DNA reads TGTGCCAGCAGCCGGACAGGGGGCTCGGGGGCCAACGTCCTGACTTTC.

The chain carries TRBV5-3 and TRBJ2-7; 7 nucleotides align to TRBD2. TRBV5-3 is identified as an open reading frame with a role that is uncertain. Trimming at V came to 5 bases and at J to 11 bases, leaving 7 bases not matched to a gene. The CDR3 sequence is 11 residues long. CDR3 residues: CARSNAGEEYF. The CDR3 region has the DNA TGTGCCAGAAGTAACGCGGGGGAGGAGTACTTC.

The chain couples TRBV5-1 to TRBJ2-1; D uncertain. V was cut by 1 base and J by 6 bases, with 5 bases left in between. In germline, CDR1 is SGHRS, CDR2 YFSETQ. The CDR3 is 12 residues long. The chain's CDR3 is CASSLIFNEQFF. The CDR3 nucleotides read TGCGCCAGCAGCTTGATATTCAATGAGCAGTTCTTC.

The chain employs TRBV19 and TRBJ1-4; D remains unclear. Germline values: CDR1 LNHDA, CDR2 SQIVND (reference sequence). CDR3 length: 13 amino acids. Trimming left V 9 bases short and J 7 bases short, with 15 bases between. CDR3 sequence (DNA): TGTGCCAGCGGAGCACGGCAGCCTGAAAAACTGTTTTTT. Translation gives CASGARQPEKLFF.

This chain uses TRBV7-8 with TRBJ2-1; 8 positions agree with TRBD1. Germline lookup yields CDR1 SGHVS and CDR2 FQNEAQ. With 5 bases clipped from V and 3 bases from J, the junction kept 9 bases outside the gene matches. CDR3 size: 16 residues. CDR3 loop: CASSPMAQGDYNEQFF. The CDR3 coding sequence is TGTGCCAGCAGCCCTATGGCACAGGGGGACTACAATGAGCAGTTCTTC.

This clone was picked up one time. The CDR3 bases are TGCGCCAGCAGCTTGTCGTACGGGACAGGGTGGGAGACCCAGTACTTC. The encoded protein is CASSLSYGTGWETQYF. This chain connects TRBV5-1 to TRBJ2-5; TRBD1 aligns across 9 bases. CDR3 length: 16 residues. CDR1 and CDR2 (germline): SGHRS, YFSETQ. The V segment lost 1 base and the J segment 5 bases; nucleotides outside the gene matches: 9.

V and J are TRBV29-1 and TRBJ2-7, with TRBD1 matching 7 bases. CDR1 SQVTM and CDR2 ANQGSEA come from the germline V gene. The CDR3 sequence is 12 residues long. Trimming at V came to 7 bases and at J to 3 bases, leaving 6 bases not matched to a gene. CDR3 region: CSARTGGYEQYF. The DNA for the CDR3 is TGCAGCGCCCGGACAGGAGGCTACGAGCAGTACTTC.

The chain is built from TRBV15 and TRBJ2-5; tentative D call: TRBD2 (5 bases). V was trimmed by 3 bases and J by 5 bases, leaving 13 bases between them. The V gene's germline CDR1 is LNHNV and CDR2 YYDKDF (reference sequence). The CDR3 runs 14 residues. DNA of the CDR3: TGTGCCACCAGCAGTTTGGAGGATGCGGAGACCCAGTACTTC. Protein: CATSSLEDAETQYF.

This clone occurred a few times. The junction differs from germline at one of its ends, possibly a read error. The chain recombines TRBV4-1 with TRBJ2-2; 9 bases match TRBD1. Germline loops: CDR1 MGHRA, CDR2 YSYEKL. The CDR3 covers 16 residues. In nucleotides, the CDR3 is TGCGCCAGCAGCCAAGCTGGGACAGGGAAAACGAAAGGGTTGGTTTTT. Protein sequence: CASSQAGTGKTKGLVF.

This rearrangement joins TRBV6-5 to TRBJ2-2; 8 bases line up with TRBD2. This CDR3 has 16 amino acids. J was trimmed by 2 bases and V by 2 bases; bases with no gene match: 4. Germline V lookup: CDR1 MNHEY, CDR2 SVGAGI. This chain's CDR3 is CASSYLSGVNTGELFF. In DNA form, the CDR3 reads TGTGCCAGCAGTTACCTTAGCGGGGTAAACACCGGGGAGCTGTTTTTT.

This rearrangement joins TRBV28 to TRBJ2-3; 7 bases are shared with TRBD2. With 7 bases clipped from V and 4 bases from J, the junction kept 14 bases outside the gene matches. The CDR3 extends over 16 amino acids. Germline values: CDR1 MDHEN, CDR2 SYDVKM. CDR3 protein: CASNPRAGAPPDTQYF. The CDR3 DNA reads as TGTGCCAGCAATCCTCGGGCGGGAGCCCCGCCAGATACGCAGTATTTT.

This clone appeared a single time. The CDR3 sequence is CSARGSNEQFF. The CDR3 bases are TGCAGTGCTAGAGGCAGCAATGAGCAGTTCTTC. The chain links TRBV20-1 to TRBJ2-1, with unresolved D. Trimming removed 1 base from V and 6 bases from J, with 4 bases in between. In germline, CDR1 is DFQATT, CDR2 SNEGSKA (reference sequence). This CDR3 region has 11 residues.

V and J are TRBV5-4 and TRBJ2-7; perhaps TRBD2 as D (5 bases). Trimming took 4 bases from V and 2 from J, leaving 13 bases between them. Germline values: CDR1 SGHNT, CDR2 YYREEE (reference sequence). This CDR3 has 14 residues. The chain's CDR3 is CASSPPGMTYEQYF. The CDR3 region has the DNA TGTGCCAGCAGCCCACCCGGGATGACCTACGAGCAGTACTTC.

This clone was seen only a few times. V and J are TRBV15 and TRBJ2-7; the D gene is possibly TRBD1 (6 bases). Germline values: CDR1 LNHNV, CDR2 YYDKDF (reference sequence). With 4 bases removed from V and 7 bases from J, the gap between germline ends came to 17 bases. The length of the CDR3 is 14 residues. The CDR3 coding sequence is TGTGCCACCAGCACCCAATCGGACAGTGGGGAGCAGTACTTC. Translation gives CATSTQSDSGEQYF.

The chain couples TRBV6-1 to TRBJ2-1; 15 positions match TRBD2. The CDR3 loop spans 16 amino acids. V gave up 3 bases and J gave up 4 bases; unmatched junction bases: 1. Per the germline V gene, CDR1 is MNHNS and CDR2 is SASEGT. The CDR3 nucleotides are TGTGCCAGCAGTGAGGGGACTAGCGGGAGGTACAATGAGCAGTTCTTC. Translated: CASSEGTSGRYNEQFF.

The chain combines TRBV30 with TRBJ1-5, with D possibly TRBD1 on 5 matching bases. The CDR3 totals 15 residues. Trimming took off 0 bases at V and 1 base at J, with 10 bases between the two ends. Per germline, CDR1 GTSNPN and CDR2 SVGIG (reference sequence). CDR3 DNA: TGTGCCTGGAGTGTAGGGCAGGGCAGCAATCAGCCCCAGCATTTT. It translates to CAWSVGQGSNQPQHF.

This rearrangement joins TRBV9 to TRBJ2-1; D might be TRBD2 (6 bases). Germline CDR1 reads SGDLS; CDR2 reads YYNGEE. The V gene lost 0 bases and the J gene lost 10 bases, with 17 bases spanning the gap. This CDR3 has 15 residues. CDR3 in amino acids: CASSVGWRGYEEQFF. CDR3 DNA: TGTGCCAGCAGCGTAGGGTGGAGGGGCTATGAAGAGCAGTTCTTC.